These 22 T cell receptor beta chains originate from one sample sequenced in a study of blood T cells in healthy people across ages. Sample-barcoded 5' priming and a J-beta primer mix drove a second PCR of 7 to 11 cycles. In TCRdb, the 5' RACE reads were re-called with MiXCR into one record per CDR3 protein. The sample includes more than 750,000 distinct CDR3 sequences, about 27% of them seen just once. These data are also associated with another study on T cells of mothers and their children.

The source material was blood. The receptors stem from a middle-aged woman in good health.

The V call is TRBV20-1, the J call TRBJ2-1; 14 bases match TRBD2. The V gene's germline CDR1 is DFQATT and CDR2 SNEGSKA (reference sequence). The CDR3 length is 15 residues. With V trimmed by 3 bases and J by 6 bases, 4 bases remained unmatched. DNA of the CDR3: TGCAGTGCTAGCCGGGGGACTAGCGGGGGCAATGAGCAGTTCTTC. This gives the protein CSASRGTSGGNEQFF.

This clonotype has just one count. The germline gene is not matched at one end of the junction; a read error may be the cause. The chain combines TRBV5-1 with TRBJ2-1, with D unclear. The germline CDR1 and CDR2 sequences are SGHRS and YFSETQ. CDR3 length: 13 amino acids. CDR3: CASNLGRKNEQFF. DNA for the CDR3: TGCGCCAGCAACTTGGGTCGTAAAAATGAGCAGTTCTTC.

The V gene is TRBV28, the J gene TRBJ1-2, with D uncertain. Germline loops: CDR1 MDHEN, CDR2 SYDVKM. Trimming left V 6 bases short and J 7 bases short, with 21 bases between. This CDR3 is built from 15 residues. The CDR3, as DNA: TGTGCCAGCAGACCAACAAGGGCCGGGTTGGTTGGCTACACCTTC. Translation gives CASRPTRAGLVGYTF.

V usage is TRBV29-1 and J usage is TRBJ2-6; D remains ambiguous. V gave up 4 bases and J gave up 2 bases, with 9 bases separating them. Germline V CDR1 and CDR2: SQVTM, ANQGSEA. The CDR3 is made up of 14 amino acids. CDR3 in amino acids: CSVGVRTGANVLTF. CDR3 DNA sequence: TGCAGCGTTGGGGTCCGAACTGGGGCCAACGTCCTGACTTTC.

Regarding this clonotype: Just one base apart from a much larger clone, this may be a read error. The CDR3, as DNA: TGCAGCGCAAAACAGGTGGGCTACGAGCAGTACTTC. Its protein is CSAKQVGYEQYF. The V gene is TRBV29-1, the J gene TRBJ2-4; possible D gene TRBD1, 5 bases. The J call is doubtful: the DNA matches TRBJ2-7 better. The CDR3 consists of 12 residues. Germline loops: CDR1 SQVTM, CDR2 ANQGSEA.

The chain is built from TRBV27 and TRBJ2-7; 9 bases match TRBD1. The CDR3 covers 16 residues. With V trimmed by 2 bases and J by 3 bases, 8 bases remained unmatched. Per germline, CDR1 MNHEY and CDR2 SMNVEV (reference sequence). The CDR3 sequence is CASSLGTGTGSYEQYF. The CDR3 DNA is TGTGCCAGCAGTTTAGGAACCGGGACAGGGAGCTACGAGCAGTACTTC.

The rearrangement links TRBV20-1 to TRBJ2-7, with 10 bases aligning to TRBD1. V lost 0 bases and J lost 4; bases outside the gene matches: 6. The CDR3 extends over 15 amino acids. Germline V gene sequence: CDR1 DFQATT, CDR2 SNEGSKA (reference sequence). The CDR3 protein is CSARDPGQGRYEQYF. DNA of the CDR3: TGCAGTGCTAGAGATCCGGGACAGGGGAGGTACGAGCAGTACTTC.

This clonotype was observed a handful of times. The chain joins TRBV6-6 to TRBJ2-1; D perhaps matches TRBD2 (5 bases). V lost 0 bases to trimming and J lost 3 bases, with 12 bases between them. The CDR3 loop spans 16 amino acids. Germline lookup yields CDR1 MNHNY and CDR2 SVGAGI (reference sequence). The DNA of the CDR3 is TGTGCCAGCAGTTACTCGTTGCGCGGGTTCTACAATGAGCAGTTCTTC. As protein: CASSYSLRGFYNEQFF.

Concerning this clonotype: Being one base from a much bigger clone, this may be a read error. The rearrangement uses TRBV5-4 and TRBJ1-2; a possible D gene is TRBD1 (6 bases). In germline, CDR1 is SGHNT, CDR2 YYREEE (reference sequence). This CDR3 comprises 13 residues. Trimming removed 5 bases at V and 7 bases at J, with 15 bases between. In DNA, the CDR3 is TGTGCCAGCAGACTCTCAGGGGACTTTGGCTACACCTTC. Translated, it gives CASRLSGDFGYTF.

This chain links TRBV4-1 with TRBJ1-2; possibly TRBD1 for D (6 bases). The CDR3 consists of 17 residues. CDR1 and CDR2 (germline): MGHRA, YSYEKL. The germline V and J ends were trimmed by 2 bases and 2 bases, with 18 bases remaining between them. The CDR3 DNA is TGCGCCAGCAGCCAATCGGCAGGGGCGATTGAGAACTATGGCTACACCTTC. Protein product: CASSQSAGAIENYGYTF.

This clonotype was picked up a small number of times. V usage is TRBV20-1 and J usage is TRBJ1-2, with D hard to call. The CDR3 is 15 residues long. From germline, CDR1 is DFQATT and CDR2 SNEGSKA (reference sequence). V was shortened by 0 bases and J by 4 bases, with 15 bases between the two germline ends. The DNA of the CDR3 is TGCAGTGCTAGAGATTCATCTGGGGATGGCTATGGCTACACCTTC. Translation: CSARDSSGDGYGYTF.

This clonotype was observed a few times. The genes are TRBV18 and TRBJ1-1; D unclear. Deletions cut 0 bases from V and 1 base from J, with 6 bases between. CDR1 is KGHSH, CDR2 LQKENI, per germline. CDR3 size: 14 residues. CDR3 sequence: CASSPPRANTEAFF. The DNA for the CDR3 is TGTGCCAGCTCACCACCCCGGGCGAACACTGAAGCTTTCTTT.

This clonotype has ten or more counts. The chain uses TRBV5-1 and TRBJ1-2; D not resolved. With 0 bases removed from V and 6 bases from J, the gap between germline ends came to 9 bases. CDR3 length equals 13 residues. CDR1 SGHRS and CDR2 YFSETQ come from the germline V gene. CDR3 DNA: TGCGCCAGCAGCTTGGCCGTATGGCATGGCTACACCTTC. Amino acids: CASSLAVWHGYTF.

The V and J genes are TRBV12-3 or TRBV12-4 and TRBJ1-1, with 10 bases fitting TRBD1. The CDR3 extends over 16 amino acids. The V segment lost 3 bases and the J segment 3 bases; nucleotides outside the gene matches: 7. CDR3: CASSFNAGTGDTEAFF. The CDR3 DNA reads TGTGCCAGCAGTTTCAACGCAGGGACAGGGGACACTGAAGCTTTCTTT.

The V call is TRBV9, the J call TRBJ1-1, with 8 positions matching TRBD1. Germline CDR1 reads SGDLS; CDR2 reads YYNGEE. Trimming at V came to 4 bases and at J to 5 bases, leaving 10 bases not matched to a gene. The CDR3 is 15 amino acids. CDR3 coding DNA: TGTGCCAGCAGCCCAACGGACAGGGTAAGGACTGAAGCTTTCTTT. This codes for CASSPTDRVRTEAFF.

The V gene is TRBV2, the J gene TRBJ2-1, with TRBD2 matching 10 bases. Germline V gene lookup returns CDR1 SNHLY and CDR2 FYNNEI. V shed 8 bases, J shed 8 bases, and the junction held 6 bases outside the gene matches. The CDR3 has 13 amino acids. The CDR3 DNA reads TGTGCCAGCGTACTAGCGGGGTGCTATGAGCAGTTCTTC. This codes for CASVLAGCYEQFF. The variable domain in full, completed from reference TRBV2 and TRBJ2-1, reads EPEVTQTPSHQVTQMGQEVILRCVPISNHLYFYWYRQILGQKVEFLVSFYNNEISEKSEIFDDQFSVERPDGSNFTLKIRSTKLEDSAMYFCASVLAGCYEQFFGPGTRLTVL.

This clonotype showed up many times. This CDR3 reads CASSLVQLLNVLTF. As DNA, the CDR3 is TGTGCCAGCAGCTTAGTCCAGCTCCTCAACGTCCTGACTTTC. The chain recombines TRBV7-2 with TRBJ2-6; D remains unclear. The CDR3 runs to 14 residues. With 1 base removed from V and 9 bases from J, the gap between germline ends came to 10 bases. Germline V CDR1 and CDR2: SGHTA, FQGNSA.

Notes on this clonotype: A clone one base away is much larger, so this may be a read error. The chain employs TRBV2 and TRBJ2-1; 9 bases line up with TRBD1. Germline V gene data show CDR1 as SNHLY and CDR2 as FYNNEI. V lost 10 bases, J lost 1 base, and 5 bases stayed unmatched. CDR3 size: 14 residues. CDR3 DNA sequence: TGTGCCAACCGACAGGGGGATTCCTACAATGAGCAGTTCTTC. Its protein product is CANRQGDSYNEQFF.

The chain couples TRBV24-1 to TRBJ2-3, with 7 bases identical to TRBD2. Germline V lookup: CDR1 KGHDR, CDR2 SFDVKD. This CDR3 contains 18 residues. Trimming at V came to 3 bases and at J to 1 base, leaving 12 bases not matched to a gene. CDR3 loop: CATSDTRLAPFGTDTQYF. The CDR3 region has the DNA TGTGCCACCAGTGATACCCGACTAGCTCCTTTCGGCACAGATACGCAGTATTTT.

This clonotype was counted between two and nine times. The J gene is TRBJ1-1, the V gene TRBV7-2, with D unresolved. The CDR3 contains 15 residues. The germline V and J ends were trimmed by 3 bases and 6 bases, with 17 bases remaining between them. CDR1 and CDR2 from the germline V gene are SGHTA and FQGNSA. The CDR3 protein is CASSFTVRTGAEAFF. Written as DNA, the CDR3 is TGTGCCAGCAGCTTTACCGTCAGGACCGGGGCTGAAGCTTTCTTT.

This clonotype was counted at least ten times. The chain carries TRBV28 and TRBJ2-3; no reliable D call. V was trimmed by 6 bases and J by 4 bases, leaving 8 bases between them. Looked up from germline, CDR1 is MDHEN and CDR2 is SYDVKM. This CDR3 is 12 amino acids long. The CDR3 here is CASRGFADTQYF. As DNA, the CDR3 is TGTGCCAGCAGAGGCTTCGCAGATACGCAGTATTTT.

The rearrangement joins TRBV28 to TRBJ2-1; 7 bases match TRBD1. J was trimmed by 4 bases and V by 6 bases; bases with no gene match: 6. CDR1 is MDHEN and CDR2 is SYDVKM in the germline V gene. The CDR3 length is 14 residues. DNA for the CDR3: TGTGCCAGCAGGATGCCGGGACAGTACAATGAGCAGTTCTTC. Translated, it gives CASRMPGQYNEQFF. The full variable domain, completed using reference TRBV28 and TRBJ2-1, is DVKVTQSSRYLVKRTGEKVFLECVQDMDHENMFWYRQDPGLGLRLIYFSYDVKMKEKGDIPEGYSVSREKKERFSLILESASTNQTSMYLCASRMPGQYNEQFFGPGTRLTVL.